The T cell receptor beta chain under discussion was sequenced for a study of blood T cell repertoires in COVID-19. From germline, CDR1 is GTSNPN and CDR2 SVGIG (reference sequence). Trimming shortened V by 2 bases and J by 5 bases, and 10 bases separated the two germline ends. CDR3 size: 13 residues. Profiled with immunoSEQ multiplex PCR; TCRdb holds only in-frame clones, not every one. The sample shows about 440,000 clones, 85% to 90% of them seen only once. The TCR sequence derives from a young woman with acute or convalescent COVID-19. The rearrangement links TRBV30 to TRBJ1-5; no clear D gene. Sequenced input: peripheral blood. This CDR3 reads CAWSNIRDQPQHF. The DNA of the CDR3 is TGTGCCTGGAGTAACATCCGGGATCAGCCCCAGCATTTT.